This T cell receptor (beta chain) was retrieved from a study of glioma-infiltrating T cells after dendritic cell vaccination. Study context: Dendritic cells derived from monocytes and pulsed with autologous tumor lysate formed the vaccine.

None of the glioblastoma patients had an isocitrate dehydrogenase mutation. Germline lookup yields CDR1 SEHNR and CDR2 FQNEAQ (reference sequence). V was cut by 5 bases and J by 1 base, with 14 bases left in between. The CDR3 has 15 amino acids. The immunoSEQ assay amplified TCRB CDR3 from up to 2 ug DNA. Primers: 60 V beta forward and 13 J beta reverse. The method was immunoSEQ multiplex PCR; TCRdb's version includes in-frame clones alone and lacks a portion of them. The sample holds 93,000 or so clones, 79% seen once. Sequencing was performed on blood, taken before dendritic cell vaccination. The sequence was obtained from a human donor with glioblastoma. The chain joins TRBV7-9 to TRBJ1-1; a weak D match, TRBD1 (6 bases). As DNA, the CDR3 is TGTGCCAGCAGCCTGAGGGGGACCGCGAACACTGAAGCTTTCTTT. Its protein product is CASSLRGTANTEAFF.